The 26 T cell receptor beta chains below were found in one sample sequenced in a study of post-analysis software for immune sequencing data. General study findings and limits: The five TRBV segments detected at higher frequency in patients than in controls included TRBV5-6, TRBV5-1 and TRBV20-1.

These receptors are not linked to any known antigen. Included in the TCR beta cDNA libraries were unique molecular identifiers. MiXCR, run by TCRdb on the PCR reads, gives a single entry per CDR3 protein. The sample carries about 770,000 distinct CDR3 sequences, 46% recorded once. The sample was blood. The source of these receptors is a girl aged 5 to 17 with multiple sclerosis.

J is TRBJ2-7 and V is TRBV7-2; 12 nucleotides line up with TRBD2. J lost 1 base, V lost 4 bases, and 5 bases had no gene match. The CDR3 is made up of 16 amino acids. In germline, CDR1 is SGHTA, CDR2 FQGNSA. The CDR3 DNA reads as TGTGCCAGCAGCTCCCTAGCGGGAGGGCGATCCTACGAGCAGTACTTC. As protein: CASSSLAGGRSYEQYF.

This chain links TRBV7-9 with TRBJ2-7; D not certain. V was clipped by 5 bases and J by 2 bases, with 10 bases between them. The germline CDR1 and CDR2 sequences are SEHNR and FQNEAQ (reference sequence). This CDR3 is 13 amino acids long. The CDR3 DNA reads TGTGCCAGCAGCCGTACCGACACCTACGAGCAGTACTTC. Translation gives CASSRTDTYEQYF.

This clonotype was seen only a few times. The V call is TRBV6-1, the J call TRBJ2-1; D unresolved. Trimming left V 4 bases short and J 8 bases short, with 9 bases between. The CDR3 sequence is 12 residues long. Germline V gives CDR1 MNHNS, CDR2 SASEGT. The CDR3 spells CASSAGLHEQFF. CDR3 nucleotide sequence: TGTGCCAGCAGTGCGGGCCTGCATGAGCAGTTCTTC.

The chain recombines TRBV20-1 with TRBJ2-3; TRBD1 agrees at 7 bases. The CDR3 is 16 residues long. Germline CDR1 and CDR2: DFQATT and SNEGSKA (reference sequence). V trimming: 8 bases; J trimming: 0 bases; junction bases outside the gene matches: 14. The chain's CDR3 is CSTLSDRELSTDTQYF. CDR3 sequence (DNA): TGCAGTACTTTAAGCGACAGGGAACTAAGCACAGATACGCAGTATTTT.

The genes are TRBV6-6 and TRBJ2-4; TRBD1 agrees at 7 bases. The J call may be mistaken, given a closer DNA end match to TRBJ2-7. This CDR3 contains 15 residues. Germline V gives CDR1 MNHNY, CDR2 SVGAGI (reference sequence). The CDR3, as DNA: TGTGCCAGCAGCTCCTACAGGGGAGCTTATGACGAGCAGTACTTC. The encoded protein is CASSSYRGAYDEQYF.

V is TRBV4-1 and J is TRBJ2-7; 9 nucleotides line up with TRBD2. Germline-derived CDR1 and CDR2 are MGHRA and YSYEKL. With V trimmed by 4 bases and J by 0 bases, 4 bases remained unmatched. This CDR3 is built from 15 residues. The CDR3 region is CASSPGTSRSYEQYF. The CDR3 coding sequence is TGCGCCAGCAGCCCCGGGACTAGCCGCTCCTACGAGCAGTACTTC.

This clonotype was counted between two and nine times. This rearrangement joins TRBV29-1 to TRBJ2-3; 10 bases are a match to TRBD2. Germline assignment: CDR1 SQVTM and CDR2 ANQGSEA. The J segment lost 0 bases and the V segment lost 5 bases, leaving 5 bases of the junction unmatched. The CDR3 covers 15 residues. CDR3 coding DNA: TGCAGCGTTTTGGGACTAGCGCTTAGCACAGATACGCAGTATTTT. This sequence encodes CSVLGLALSTDTQYF.

This rearrangement joins TRBV12-3 or TRBV12-4 to TRBJ2-7; 8 bases align to TRBD2. CDR3 length: 13 residues. J lost 3 bases, V lost 6 bases, and 4 bases had no gene match. As DNA, the CDR3 is TGTGCCAGCAGCTGGGGACTAGTCTACGAGCAGTACTTC. Translation: CASSWGLVYEQYF.

This clonotype was seen a handful of times. The chain joins TRBV12-3 or TRBV12-4 to TRBJ1-5; possibly TRBD1 for D (5 bases). V was clipped by 4 bases and J by 7 bases, with 8 bases between them. The CDR3 has 12 amino acids. The CDR3 loop reads CASSSGLQPQHF. In nucleotides, the CDR3 is TGTGCCAGCAGTTCAGGGCTCCAGCCCCAGCATTTT.

The chain couples TRBV5-1 to TRBJ2-1, with 8 bases that match TRBD2. V shed 0 bases, J shed 7 bases, and the junction held 6 bases outside the gene matches. In germline, CDR1 is SGHRS, CDR2 YFSETQ. The CDR3 is made up of 15 amino acids. CDR3 in DNA: TGCGCCAGCAGCTTGGTTAGCGGGACCCTTAATGAGCAGTTCTTC. Residues: CASSLVSGTLNEQFF.

This rearrangement joins TRBV28 to TRBJ2-1, with 10 bases matching TRBD2. Germline CDR1 is MDHEN and CDR2 is SYDVKM. The length of the CDR3 is 15 residues. The trim removed 6 bases at V and 2 bases at J, leaving 4 bases unmatched. The CDR3 spells CASSSSGSTYNEQFF. CDR3 in DNA: TGTGCCAGCAGCTCTAGCGGGAGTACCTACAATGAGCAGTTCTTC.

The chain employs TRBV9 and TRBJ2-3; D uncertain. The germline V gene encodes CDR1 SGDLS and CDR2 YYNGEE. The CDR3 totals 16 residues. The ends were cut back, 4 bases at V and 2 bases at J, with 17 bases in the middle. The CDR3 protein is CASSPRGFTYTDTQYF. CDR3 coding DNA: TGTGCCAGCAGCCCCCGAGGCTTCACTTACACAGATACGCAGTATTTT.

Only a few counts were recorded for this clonotype. The V gene is TRBV28, the J gene TRBJ2-1, with 8 positions matching TRBD1. After removal of 6 bases from V and 3 bases from J, the junction contained 7 bases not matched to a gene. This CDR3 is built from 15 residues. Germline V gives CDR1 MDHEN, CDR2 SYDVKM. The CDR3 DNA follows: TGTGCCAGCAGCACCGGGGACAGGATCTACAATGAGCAGTTCTTC. It is translated as CASSTGDRIYNEQFF.

V and J are TRBV4-2 and TRBJ2-1; the match to TRBD2 covers 8 bases. Germline CDR1 LGHNA, CDR2 YNFKEQ. Trimming removed 3 bases from V and 8 bases from J; junction bases left unmatched: 6. This CDR3 has 14 residues. CDR3 in amino acids: CASSHAGTRDEQFF. In nucleotides, the CDR3 is TGTGCCAGCAGCCATGCCGGGACTAGGGATGAGCAGTTCTTC.

The rearrangement uses TRBV9 and TRBJ2-1, with 7 bases fitting TRBD2. The CDR3 sequence is 14 residues long. Germline CDR1 reads SGDLS; CDR2 reads YYNGEE. V was clipped by 1 base and J by 6 bases; unmatched bases: 4. The CDR3 loop is CASSVSGAFNEQFF. CDR3 DNA: TGTGCCAGCAGCGTAAGCGGGGCCTTCAATGAGCAGTTCTTC.

In its sample, this clonotype was seen once. This chain uses TRBV11-2 with TRBJ2-4; D perhaps matches TRBD1 (6 bases). CDR3 length: 15 residues. Germline CDR1 SGHAT, CDR2 FQNNGV. V dropped 3 bases and J dropped 2 bases, with 11 bases sitting between them. This chain's CDR3 is CASSLSTGSKNIQYF. Here the CDR3 DNA reads TGTGCCAGCAGCTTGTCCACAGGGTCCAAAAACATTCAGTACTTC.

The chain recombines TRBV14 with TRBJ1-1; D remains ambiguous. Germline V gene sequence: CDR1 SGHDN, CDR2 FVKESK. The CDR3 sequence is 15 residues long. Trimming pared 2 bases from V and 1 base from J, leaving 11 bases between. In nucleotides, the CDR3 is TGTGCCAGCAGCCAAATGGGGAAGGGGAACACTGAAGCTTTCTTT. Protein product: CASSQMGKGNTEAFF.

This clonotype has a handful of counts. The chain joins TRBV7-9 to TRBJ1-2; D may be TRBD1 (5 bases). Germline-derived CDR1 and CDR2 are SEHNR and FQNEAQ (reference sequence). The CDR3 length is 17 residues. The V and J ends lost 1 base and 3 bases respectively, with 18 bases between them. CDR3 sequence: CASSLGGSQRGDYGYTF. In nucleotides, the CDR3 is TGTGCCAGCAGCTTAGGGGGGTCGCAACGGGGAGACTATGGCTACACCTTC.

The chain couples TRBV29-1 to TRBJ2-1, with 10 bases identical to TRBD2. Germline V CDR1 and CDR2: SQVTM, ANQGSEA. The CDR3 runs to 11 residues. The trim removed 4 bases at V and 15 bases at J, leaving 6 bases unmatched. The CDR3 region has the DNA TGCAGCGTTGTTAGCGGGAGGCTATGGTTCTTC. This codes for CSVVSGRLWFF.

The CDR3 DNA reads as TGCAGTGCTAGAGGGAGACCTTACAATGAGCAGTTCTTC. Protein sequence: CSARGRPYNEQFF. The chain recombines TRBV20-1 with TRBJ2-1; D ambiguous. This CDR3 spans 13 amino acids. CDR1 is DFQATT and CDR2 is SNEGSKA in the germline V gene (reference sequence). Between the trimmed V and J ends, which lost 1 base and 4 bases, there was a span of 8 bases.

This clonotype was counted only a few times. This chain joins TRBV7-2 and TRBJ2-1, with 11 bases lining up with TRBD2. V was pared by 3 bases and J by 2 bases, with 6 bases of the junction left unmatched. Germline values: CDR1 SGHTA, CDR2 FQGNSA. The CDR3 loop spans 17 amino acids. In DNA, the CDR3 is TGTGCCAGCAGCTTGGGACTAGCGGAGTATACCTACAATGAGCAGTTCTTC. It encodes CASSLGLAEYTYNEQFF.

This clonotype was seen a handful of times. The J gene is TRBJ2-3, the V gene TRBV12-3 or TRBV12-4; 7 nucleotides agree with TRBD1. This CDR3 spans 11 amino acids. Trimming cost V 7 bases and J 6 bases; bases outside gene matches: 1. The CDR3 spells CASTRGDTQYF. The CDR3 DNA sequence: TGTGCCAGCACCAGGGGGGATACGCAGTATTTT.

This clonotype was detected once. The chain recombines TRBV5-1 with TRBJ2-7; TRBD2 matches at 7 bases. This CDR3 has 16 residues. Looked up from germline, CDR1 is SGHRS and CDR2 is YFSETQ. The ends lost 4 bases at V and 2 bases at J; junction bases unmatched: 12. The CDR3 here is CASSPNPLASAYEQYF. The DNA for the CDR3 is TGCGCCAGCAGCCCCAACCCACTAGCGTCCGCCTACGAGCAGTACTTC.

This chain uses TRBV5-1 with TRBJ1-2; D is unclear. Germline V CDR1 and CDR2: SGHRS, YFSETQ. The CDR3 extends over 13 amino acids. V was trimmed by 1 base and J by 8 bases, leaving 12 bases between them. DNA of the CDR3: TGCGCCAGCAGCTTGAAGGAGGGTCACGGCTACACCTTC. Residues: CASSLKEGHGYTF.

The V and J genes are TRBV29-1 and TRBJ1-2, with TRBD1 as a possible D gene (5 bases). The CDR3 has 11 residues. Germline V gene sequence: CDR1 SQVTM, CDR2 ANQGSEA. DNA of the CDR3: TGCAGTGCCGGGGGTAACTATGGCTACACCTTC. Protein: CSAGGNYGYTF.

The chain has TRBV5-6 and TRBJ2-3; D remains unclear. Trimming cost V 1 base and J 2 bases, with 11 bases left between them. This CDR3 comprises 15 residues. Germline CDR1 is SGHDT and CDR2 is YYEEEE. The CDR3 here is CASSLNPRFTDTQYF. The CDR3 DNA reads as TGTGCCAGCAGCTTGAACCCCCGGTTCACAGATACGCAGTATTTT. Variable domain in full (rest from reference TRBV5-6 and TRBJ2-3): DAGVTQSPTHLIKTRGQQVTLRCSPKSGHDTVSWYQQALGQGPQFIFQYYEEEERQRGNFPDRFSGHQFPNYSSELNVNALLLGDSALYLCASSLNPRFTDTQYFGPGTRLTVL.